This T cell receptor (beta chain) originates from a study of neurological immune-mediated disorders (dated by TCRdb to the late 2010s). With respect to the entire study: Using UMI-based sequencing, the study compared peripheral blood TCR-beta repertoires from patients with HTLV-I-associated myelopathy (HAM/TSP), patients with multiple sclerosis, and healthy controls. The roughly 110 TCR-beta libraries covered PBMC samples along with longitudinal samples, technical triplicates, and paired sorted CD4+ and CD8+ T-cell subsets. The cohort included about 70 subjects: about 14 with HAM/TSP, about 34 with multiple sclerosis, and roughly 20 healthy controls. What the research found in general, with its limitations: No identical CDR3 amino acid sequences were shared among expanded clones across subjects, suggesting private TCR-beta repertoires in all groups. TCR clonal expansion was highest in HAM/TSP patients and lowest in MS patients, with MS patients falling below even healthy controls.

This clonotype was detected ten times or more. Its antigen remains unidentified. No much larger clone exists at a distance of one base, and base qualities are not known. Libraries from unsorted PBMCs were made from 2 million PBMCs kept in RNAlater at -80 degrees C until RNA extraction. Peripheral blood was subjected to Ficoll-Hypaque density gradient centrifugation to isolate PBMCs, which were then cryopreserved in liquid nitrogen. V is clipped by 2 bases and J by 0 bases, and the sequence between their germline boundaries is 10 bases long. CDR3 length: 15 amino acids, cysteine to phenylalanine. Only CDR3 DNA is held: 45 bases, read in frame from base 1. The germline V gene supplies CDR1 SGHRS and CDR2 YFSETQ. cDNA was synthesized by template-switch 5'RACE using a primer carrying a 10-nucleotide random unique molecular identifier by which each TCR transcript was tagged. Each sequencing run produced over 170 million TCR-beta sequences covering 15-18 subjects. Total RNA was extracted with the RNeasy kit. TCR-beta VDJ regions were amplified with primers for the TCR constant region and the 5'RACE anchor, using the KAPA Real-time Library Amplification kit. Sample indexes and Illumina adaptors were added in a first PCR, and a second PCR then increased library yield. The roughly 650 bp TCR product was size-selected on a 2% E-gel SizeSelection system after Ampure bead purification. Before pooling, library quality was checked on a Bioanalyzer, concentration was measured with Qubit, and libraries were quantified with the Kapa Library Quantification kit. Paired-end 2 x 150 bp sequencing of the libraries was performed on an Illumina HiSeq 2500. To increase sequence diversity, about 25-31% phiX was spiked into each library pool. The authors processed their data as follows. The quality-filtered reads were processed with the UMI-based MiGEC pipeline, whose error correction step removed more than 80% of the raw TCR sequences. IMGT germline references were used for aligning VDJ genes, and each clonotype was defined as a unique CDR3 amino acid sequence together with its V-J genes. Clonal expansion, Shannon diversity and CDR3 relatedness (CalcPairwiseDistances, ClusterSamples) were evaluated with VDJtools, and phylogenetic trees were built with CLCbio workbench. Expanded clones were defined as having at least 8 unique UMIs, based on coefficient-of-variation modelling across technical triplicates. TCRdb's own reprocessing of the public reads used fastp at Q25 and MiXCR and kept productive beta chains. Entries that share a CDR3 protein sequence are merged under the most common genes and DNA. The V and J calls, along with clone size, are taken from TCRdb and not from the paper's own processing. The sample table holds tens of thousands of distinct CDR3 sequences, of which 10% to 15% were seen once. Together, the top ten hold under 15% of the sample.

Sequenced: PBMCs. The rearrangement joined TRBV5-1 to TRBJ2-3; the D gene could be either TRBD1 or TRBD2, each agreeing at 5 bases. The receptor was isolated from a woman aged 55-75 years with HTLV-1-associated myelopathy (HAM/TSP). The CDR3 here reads CASSFEGFSTDTQYF. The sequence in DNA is TGCGCCAGCAGCTTTGAGGGGTTTAGCACAGATACGCAGTATTTT.